Listed here are 15 T cell receptor beta chains from one sample, sequenced in a study of T-cell reconstitution after alpha-beta-depleted transplantation in children. Library preparation (for TCRbeta) was performed with unique molecular identifiers. TCRdb ran MiXCR on the PCR reads and lists one entry per CDR3 protein. The table lists around 700,000 distinct CDR3 sequences, roughly 14% of them singletons, with approximately 0.8% in the top ten. Sequenced material: PBMCs, taken before TCRalphabeta/CD19-depleted stem cell transplant. The source of these receptors is a girl between 2 and 10 years old with congenital amegakaryocytic thrombocytopenia, due to receive a stem cell transplant.

This clonotype occurred a few times. The genes are TRBV3-1 and TRBJ2-1; a weak D match, TRBD1 (5 bases). CDR1 is LGHDT and CDR2 is YNNKEL in the germline V gene (reference sequence). CDR3 size: 15 residues. V lost 0 bases, J lost 2 bases, and 8 bases lay in between. Here the CDR3 DNA reads TGTGCCAGCAGCCAAGATGGACAAACCTACAATGAGCAGTTCTTC. This encodes CASSQDGQTYNEQFF.

The J gene is TRBJ2-1, the V gene TRBV11-2; 7 positions match TRBD1. This CDR3 has 15 amino acids. Germline V gene data show CDR1 as SGHAT and CDR2 as FQNNGV. J lost 7 bases, V lost 1 base, and 7 bases had no gene match. CDR3 residues: CASSLGGNRGNEQFF. For the CDR3, the DNA is TGTGCCAGCAGCTTAGGAGGGAACAGGGGAAATGAGCAGTTCTTC.

This clonotype was seen a few times. The rearrangement uses TRBV7-9 and TRBJ1-2; D is possibly TRBD1 (6 bases). The CDR3 runs to 12 residues. The germline V and J ends were trimmed by 5 bases and 6 bases, with 10 bases remaining between them. Germline V CDR1 and CDR2: SEHNR, FQNEAQ (reference sequence). CDR3 sequence (DNA): TGTGCCAGCAGCCCGGACAGCGATGGCTACACCTTC. Protein: CASSPDSDGYTF.

This clonotype was observed a few times. This chain joins TRBV5-1 and TRBJ2-2; 8 bases are shared with TRBD2. The CDR3 has 16 amino acids. Germline V gene lookup returns CDR1 SGHRS and CDR2 YFSETQ. J lost 2 bases, V lost 2 bases, and 5 bases had no gene match. The CDR3 here is CASSFPGGLNTGELFF. As DNA, the CDR3 is TGCGCCAGCAGCTTTCCGGGAGGGCTCAACACCGGGGAGCTGTTTTTT. The whole variable domain, filled in from reference TRBV5-1 and TRBJ2-2, reads KAGVTQTPRYLIKTRGQQVTLSCSPISGHRSVSWYQQTPGQGLQFLFEYFSETQRNKGNFPGRFSGRQFSNSRSEMNVSTLELGDSALYLCASSFPGGLNTGELFFGEGSRLTVL.

The sample holds a few counts of this clonotype. The rearrangement links TRBV5-1 to TRBJ1-4; no clear D. Deletions cut 0 bases from V and 4 bases from J, with 10 bases between. Germline V CDR1 and CDR2: SGHRS, YFSETQ. The CDR3 covers 15 residues. The CDR3 loop reads CASSLAAGINEKLFF. CDR3 sequence (DNA): TGCGCCAGCAGCTTGGCTGCGGGGATTAATGAAAAACTGTTTTTT.

This clonotype was detected ten times or more. The gene calls are TRBV29-1 and TRBJ2-3; TRBD1 is a possible D gene (5 bases). V was clipped by 6 bases and J by 0 bases, with 19 bases between them. This CDR3 comprises 16 residues. Germline CDR1 SQVTM, CDR2 ANQGSEA. As DNA, the CDR3 is TGCAGCGTAGTAGAAGGGGCCCGCCGGAGCACAGATACGCAGTATTTT. Encoded protein: CSVVEGARRSTDTQYF.

This clonotype has just a few counts. The rearrangement links TRBV12-3 or TRBV12-4 to TRBJ2-1; 14 nucleotides agree with TRBD2. V gave up 5 bases and J gave up 12 bases; unmatched junction bases: 12. The CDR3 length is 16 residues. The CDR3 is CASSPRQTSGRGGQFF. CDR3 nucleotides: TGTGCCAGCAGTCCACGGCAGACTAGCGGGAGGGGTGGGCAGTTCTTC.

This sequence joins TRBV29-1 and TRBJ2-1; TRBD2 matches 14 bases. The ends lost 0 bases at V and 4 bases at J; junction bases unmatched: 14. There are 20 residues in the CDR3. Germline V CDR1 and CDR2: SQVTM, ANQGSEA. The DNA for the CDR3 is TGCAGCGTTGAAGATCCCCAGGGACTAGCGGGAGTGCTTCATTACAATGAGCAGTTCTTC. It translates to CSVEDPQGLAGVLHYNEQFF.

This chain links TRBV5-1 with TRBJ2-1; 7 bases agree with TRBD2. The junction had 11 bases not matched to a gene; V was cut back by 0 bases and J by 8 bases. Germline V gene data show CDR1 as SGHRS and CDR2 as YFSETQ. This CDR3 is built from 16 residues. The DNA for the CDR3 is TGCGCCAGCAGCTTGGCCGGGACTATTCGTGGGGATGAGCAGTTCTTC. It translates to CASSLAGTIRGDEQFF.

This clonotype was counted a few times. The V and J genes are TRBV4-1 and TRBJ2-1; unclear D gene. Germline values: CDR1 MGHRA, CDR2 YSYEKL. The CDR3 length is 15 residues. V lost 2 bases to trimming and J lost 6 bases, with 14 bases between them. CDR3: CASSQIKTSPNEQFF. The DNA of the CDR3 is TGCGCCAGCAGCCAAATTAAAACCAGCCCCAATGAGCAGTTCTTC.

The sample holds many counts of this clonotype. This chain uses TRBV7-9 with TRBJ2-4; unclear D gene. Germline CDR1 is SEHNR and CDR2 is FQNEAQ (reference sequence). Trimming stripped 5 bases from V and 7 bases from J, with 9 bases between. The CDR3 runs 12 residues. CDR3 sequence: CASSNKGNIQYF. The CDR3 DNA is TGTGCCAGCAGCAACAAAGGGAACATTCAGTACTTC.

This chain connects TRBV30 to TRBJ1-3; D uncertain. The CDR3 runs 15 residues. The germline V gene encodes CDR1 GTSNPN and CDR2 SVGIG (reference sequence). The V gene lost 1 base and the J gene lost 0 bases, with 10 bases spanning the gap. The CDR3 sequence: CAWSAPGSSGNTIYF. Written as DNA, the CDR3 is TGTGCCTGGAGTGCTCCGGGATCCTCTGGAAACACCATATATTTT.

This clonotype appeared many times. The rearrangement uses TRBV20-1 and TRBJ2-1; the D gene is possibly TRBD2 (6 bases). Germline V gene lookup returns CDR1 DFQATT and CDR2 SNEGSKA (reference sequence). This CDR3 region has 11 residues. The CDR3 here is CGGTFYNEQFF. In DNA form, the CDR3 reads TGCGGGGGGACTTTTTACAATGAGCAGTTCTTC.

The V gene is TRBV18, the J gene TRBJ1-1; 8 nucleotides align to TRBD1. In germline, CDR1 is KGHSH, CDR2 LQKENI. J gave up 4 bases and V 2 bases, and 3 bases lay outside the gene matches. The CDR3 runs to 14 residues. CDR3 nucleotide sequence: TGTGCCAGCTCACCAGACAGGGGCCGCACTGAAGCTTTCTTT. It codes for CASSPDRGRTEAFF.

This clonotype was found a few times. The genes are TRBV29-1 and TRBJ2-1; the match to TRBD2 covers 7 bases. The V and J ends lost 6 bases and 2 bases, in that order; junction bases with no gene match: 7. Looked up from germline, CDR1 is SQVTM and CDR2 is ANQGSEA. The CDR3 runs 14 residues. CDR3 in amino acids: CSVSTSRAYNEQFF. In DNA form, the CDR3 reads TGCAGCGTATCGACTAGCAGAGCCTACAATGAGCAGTTCTTC.